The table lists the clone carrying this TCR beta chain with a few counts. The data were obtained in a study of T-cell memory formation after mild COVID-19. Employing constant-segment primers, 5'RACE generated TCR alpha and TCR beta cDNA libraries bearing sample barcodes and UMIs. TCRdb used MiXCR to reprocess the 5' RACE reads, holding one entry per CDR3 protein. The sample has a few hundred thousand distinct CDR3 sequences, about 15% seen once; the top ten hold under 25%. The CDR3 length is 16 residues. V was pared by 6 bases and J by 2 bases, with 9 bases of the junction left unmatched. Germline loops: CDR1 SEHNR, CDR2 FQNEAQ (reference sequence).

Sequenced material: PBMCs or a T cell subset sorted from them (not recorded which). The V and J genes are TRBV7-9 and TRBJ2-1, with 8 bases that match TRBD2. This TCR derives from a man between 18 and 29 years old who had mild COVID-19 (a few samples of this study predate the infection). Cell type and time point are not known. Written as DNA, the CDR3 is TGTGCCAGCAGAGAAACCGGGACTAGGCCCTACAATGAGCAGTTCTTC. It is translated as CASRETGTRPYNEQFF.